The source of this T cell receptor beta chain is a study of T cells in Graves' hyperthyroidism and ophthalmopathy. CDR1 SGHTA and CDR2 FQGTGA come from the germline V gene. CDR3 length equals 16 residues. V shed 0 bases and J shed 0 bases, with 9 bases lying between them. The TCR beta CDR3 regions underwent amplification using RNA transcripts as the source. The TCR CDR3 first-round RT-PCR relied on the HTBI primer set. TCRdb reprocessed the multiplex PCR reads via MiXCR and lists one record per CDR3 protein. Of 500,000 to 750,000 distinct CDR3 sequences in the sample, roughly 50% were seen once. Thyroid ultrasound, orbital computed tomography, clinical symptoms, and serum thyroxine and TRAb underpinned diagnoses. Findings and caveats of the study: Clonotypes that were expanded in thyroid above 0.001 mostly appeared in blood too.

In this sample, this clonotype turned up many times. Its antigen remains unidentified. Material: peripheral blood or thyroid tissue (not recorded which). The rearrangement links TRBV7-3 to TRBJ1-5, with D unclear. This receptor was identified in a woman between 18 and 29 years old with Graves' hyperthyroidism. The CDR3 spells CASSLTARYSNQPQHF. The DNA of the CDR3 is TGTGCCAGCAGCTTAACTGCCAGGTATAGCAATCAGCCCCAGCATTTT.